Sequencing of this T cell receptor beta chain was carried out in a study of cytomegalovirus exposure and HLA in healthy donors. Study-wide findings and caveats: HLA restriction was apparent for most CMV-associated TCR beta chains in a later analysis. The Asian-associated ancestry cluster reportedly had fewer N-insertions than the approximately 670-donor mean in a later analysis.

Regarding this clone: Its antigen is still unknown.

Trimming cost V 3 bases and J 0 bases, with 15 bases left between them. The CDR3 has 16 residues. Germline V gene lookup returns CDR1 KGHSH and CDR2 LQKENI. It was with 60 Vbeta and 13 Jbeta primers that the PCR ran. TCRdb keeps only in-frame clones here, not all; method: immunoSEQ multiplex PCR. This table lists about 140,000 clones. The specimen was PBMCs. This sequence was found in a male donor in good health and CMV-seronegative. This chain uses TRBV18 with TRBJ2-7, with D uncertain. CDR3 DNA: TGTGCCAGCTCACCCAACATCGGAGTAGGCTCCTACGAGCAGTACTTC. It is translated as CASSPNIGVGSYEQYF.